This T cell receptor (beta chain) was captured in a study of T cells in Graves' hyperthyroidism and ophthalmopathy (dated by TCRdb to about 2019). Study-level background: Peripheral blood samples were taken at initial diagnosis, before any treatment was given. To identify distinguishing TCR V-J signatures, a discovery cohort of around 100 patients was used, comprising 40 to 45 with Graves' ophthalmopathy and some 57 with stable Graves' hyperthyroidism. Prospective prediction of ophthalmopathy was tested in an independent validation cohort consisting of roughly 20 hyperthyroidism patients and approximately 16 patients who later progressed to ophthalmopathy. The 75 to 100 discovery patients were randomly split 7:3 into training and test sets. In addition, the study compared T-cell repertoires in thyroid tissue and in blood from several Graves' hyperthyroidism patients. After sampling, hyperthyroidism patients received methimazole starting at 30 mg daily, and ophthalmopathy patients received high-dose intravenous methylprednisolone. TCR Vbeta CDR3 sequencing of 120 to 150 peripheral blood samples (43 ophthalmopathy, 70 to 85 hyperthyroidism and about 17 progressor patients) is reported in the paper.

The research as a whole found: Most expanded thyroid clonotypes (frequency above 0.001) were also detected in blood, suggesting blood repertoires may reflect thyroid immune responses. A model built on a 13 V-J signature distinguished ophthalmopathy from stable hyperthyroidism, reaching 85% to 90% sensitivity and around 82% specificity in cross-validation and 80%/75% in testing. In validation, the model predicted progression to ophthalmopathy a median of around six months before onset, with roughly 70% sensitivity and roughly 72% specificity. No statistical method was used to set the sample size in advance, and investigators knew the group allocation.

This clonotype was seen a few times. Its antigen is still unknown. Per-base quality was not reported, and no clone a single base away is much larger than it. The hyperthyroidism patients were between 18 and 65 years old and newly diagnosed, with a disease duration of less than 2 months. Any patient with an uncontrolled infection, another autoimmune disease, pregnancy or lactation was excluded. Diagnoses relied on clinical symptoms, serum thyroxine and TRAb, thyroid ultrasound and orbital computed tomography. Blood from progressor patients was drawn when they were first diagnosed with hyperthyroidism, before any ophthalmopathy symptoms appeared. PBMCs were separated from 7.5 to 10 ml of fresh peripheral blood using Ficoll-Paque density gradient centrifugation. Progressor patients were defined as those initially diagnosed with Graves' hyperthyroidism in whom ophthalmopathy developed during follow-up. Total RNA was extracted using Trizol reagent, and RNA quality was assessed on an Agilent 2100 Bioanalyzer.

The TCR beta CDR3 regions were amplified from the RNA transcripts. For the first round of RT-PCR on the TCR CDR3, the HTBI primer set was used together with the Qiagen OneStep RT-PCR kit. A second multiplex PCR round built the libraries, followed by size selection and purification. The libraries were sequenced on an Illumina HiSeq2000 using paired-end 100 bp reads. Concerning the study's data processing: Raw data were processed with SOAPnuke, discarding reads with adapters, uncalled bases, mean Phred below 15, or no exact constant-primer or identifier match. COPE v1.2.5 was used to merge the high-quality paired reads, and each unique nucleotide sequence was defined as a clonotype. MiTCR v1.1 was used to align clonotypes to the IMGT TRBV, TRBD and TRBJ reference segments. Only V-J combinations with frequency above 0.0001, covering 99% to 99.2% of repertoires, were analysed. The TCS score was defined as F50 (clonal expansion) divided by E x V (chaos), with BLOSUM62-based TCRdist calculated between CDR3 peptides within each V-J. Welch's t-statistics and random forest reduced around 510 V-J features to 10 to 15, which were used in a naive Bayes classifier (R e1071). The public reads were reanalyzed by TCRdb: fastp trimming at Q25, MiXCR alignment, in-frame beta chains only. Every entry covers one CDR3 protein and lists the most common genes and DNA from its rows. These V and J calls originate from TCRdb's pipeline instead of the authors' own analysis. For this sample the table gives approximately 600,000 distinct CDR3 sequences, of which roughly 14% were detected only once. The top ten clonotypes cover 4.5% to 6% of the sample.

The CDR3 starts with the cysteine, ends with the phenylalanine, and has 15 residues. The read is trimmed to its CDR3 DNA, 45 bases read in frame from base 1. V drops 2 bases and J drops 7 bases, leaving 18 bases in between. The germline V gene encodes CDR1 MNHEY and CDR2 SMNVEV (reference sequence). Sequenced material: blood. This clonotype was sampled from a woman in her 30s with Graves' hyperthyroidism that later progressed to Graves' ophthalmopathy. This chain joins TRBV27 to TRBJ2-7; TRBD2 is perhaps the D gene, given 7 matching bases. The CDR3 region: CASSLVWGGSEEQYF. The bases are TGTGCCAGCAGTTTAGTATGGGGGGGCTCTGAAGAGCAGTACTTC.